A selection of T cell receptor beta chains follows, all from one sample in a study of graft-versus-host responses after intestinal transplantation. These receptors are not linked to any known antigen. Sequencing used immunoSEQ multiplex PCR; TCRdb keeps in-frame clones, though not all of them. Among over 65,000 clones listed, approximately 89% were seen once. The source was unstimulated CD8+ T cells sorted from spleen or lymph node cells, collected before transplant. The source is a human donor who was the organ donor for an intestinal transplant. Both conserved end residues are part of each CDR3. Each record gives: D gene, V gene, J gene, clone size, CDR3 protein, CDR3 DNA. The D gene is left open where the match is weak. Size is omitted from some rows. Given values are once, few, many or a class for expanded clones.

D gene: TRBD1; V gene: TRBV9; J gene: TRBJ2-2; clone size: .; CDR3 protein: CASSVDPRTGGETGELFF; CDR3 DNA: TGTGCCAGCAGCGTAGACCCCCGGACAGGGGGGGAAACCGGGGAGCTGTTTTTT
D gene: .; V gene: TRBV27; J gene: TRBJ1-2; clone size: .; CDR3 protein: CASSLSPVYGYTF; CDR3 DNA: TGTGCCAGCAGTTTATCGCCAGTCTATGGCTACACCTTC
D gene: .; V gene: TRBV15; J gene: TRBJ1-2; clone size: .; CDR3 protein: CATSRDNTGQQFYGYTF; CDR3 DNA: TGTGCCACCAGCAGAGACAATACCGGACAGCAGTTCTATGGCTACACCTTC
D gene: TRBD2; V gene: TRBV6-4; J gene: TRBJ2-2; clone size: .; CDR3 protein: CASSPSLAVNTGELFF; CDR3 DNA: TGTGCCAGCAGTCCCAGTCTAGCGGTGAACACCGGGGAGCTGTTTTTT
D gene: .; V gene: TRBV19; J gene: TRBJ2-3; clone size: .; CDR3 protein: CASSLRISGDTQYF; CDR3 DNA: TGTGCCAGTAGTTTACGGATTTCAGGAGATACGCAGTATTTT
D gene: .; V gene: TRBV7-9; J gene: TRBJ2-1; clone size: .; CDR3 protein: CASSLSSDYNEQFF; CDR3 DNA: TGTGCCAGCAGCTTATCCAGCGATTACAATGAGCAGTTCTTC
D gene: .; V gene: TRBV15; J gene: TRBJ2-7; clone size: .; CDR3 protein: CATSRAWSGLYYEQYF; CDR3 DNA: TGTGCCACCAGCAGAGCGTGGTCAGGACTATATTACGAGCAGTACTTC
D gene: TRBD1; V gene: TRBV5-6; J gene: TRBJ1-1; clone size: .; CDR3 protein: CASSPTLGGADTEAFF; CDR3 DNA: TGTGCCAGCAGCCCAACTCTAGGGGGCGCAGACACTGAAGCTTTCTTT
D gene: .; V gene: TRBV7-9; J gene: TRBJ2-3; clone size: .; CDR3 protein: CASSEPWGERTDTQYF; CDR3 DNA: TGTGCCAGCAGCGAACCCTGGGGAGAGAGGACAGATACGCAGTATTTT
D gene: .; V gene: TRBV19; J gene: TRBJ1-2; clone size: .; CDR3 protein: CASSMTRDANYGYTF; CDR3 DNA: TGTGCCAGTAGTATGACCCGGGACGCTAACTATGGCTACACCTTC
D gene: .; V gene: TRBV5-6; J gene: TRBJ2-1; clone size: .; CDR3 protein: CASSLGLYNEQFF; CDR3 DNA: TGTGCCAGCAGCTTGGGACTTTACAATGAGCAGTTCTTC
D gene: .; V gene: TRBV7-6; J gene: TRBJ1-1; clone size: .; CDR3 protein: CASSPSLMNTEAFF; CDR3 DNA: TGTGCCAGCAGCCCCAGCCTCATGAACACTGAAGCTTTCTTT
D gene: .; V gene: TRBV7-3; J gene: TRBJ2-1; clone size: .; CDR3 protein: CASSFQGNEQFF; CDR3 DNA: TGTGCCAGCAGCTTTCAGGGCAATGAGCAGTTCTTC
D gene: TRBD1; V gene: TRBV6-1; J gene: TRBJ1-5; clone size: once; CDR3 protein: CASREGGAKGAPGQPQHF; CDR3 DNA: TGTGCCAGCAGGGAAGGGGGGGCGAAGGGGGCGCCTGGTCAGCCCCAGCATTTT
D gene: .; V gene: TRBV19; J gene: TRBJ2-7; clone size: few; CDR3 protein: CASSSGTDFYEQYF; CDR3 DNA: TGTGCCAGTAGTTCCGGGACGGATTTCTACGAGCAGTACTTC
D gene: TRBD2; V gene: TRBV5-4; J gene: TRBJ2-2; clone size: .; CDR3 protein: CASSLEGLDLPGELFF; CDR3 DNA: TGTGCCAGCAGCTTGGAGGGACTAGACCTCCCCGGGGAGCTGTTTTTT
D gene: .; V gene: TRBV7-3; J gene: TRBJ1-1; clone size: .; CDR3 protein: CASSPNQGSPEAFF; CDR3 DNA: TGTGCCAGCAGCCCCAACCAGGGTAGCCCTGAAGCTTTCTTT
D gene: .; V gene: TRBV4-1; J gene: TRBJ2-1; clone size: .; CDR3 protein: CASSQVGRHEQFF; CDR3 DNA: TGCGCCAGCAGCCAAGTGGGACGCCATGAGCAGTTCTTC
D gene: .; V gene: TRBV7-2; J gene: TRBJ1-1; clone size: .; CDR3 protein: CASSLELGTEAFF; CDR3 DNA: TGTGCCAGCAGCTTAGAATTGGGCACTGAAGCTTTCTTT
D gene: TRBD1; V gene: TRBV11-3; J gene: TRBJ2-7; clone size: once; CDR3 protein: CASSSNDRGRYEQYF; CDR3 DNA: TGTGCCAGCAGCAGCAACGACAGGGGCCGCTACGAGCAGTACTTC
D gene: TRBD1; V gene: TRBV9; J gene: TRBJ1-1; clone size: .; CDR3 protein: CASSGGQVLSNTEAFF; CDR3 DNA: TGTGCCAGCAGCGGTGGACAGGTCTTATCGAACACTGAAGCTTTCTTT
D gene: TRBD2; V gene: TRBV6-5; J gene: TRBJ2-7; clone size: .; CDR3 protein: CASSYTGEGSYEQYF; CDR3 DNA: TGTGCCAGCAGTTACACCGGGGAGGGGTCCTACGAGCAGTACTTC
D gene: .; V gene: TRBV28; J gene: TRBJ1-4; clone size: .; CDR3 protein: CASSPIEATNEKLFF; CDR3 DNA: TGTGCCAGCAGTCCGATAGAAGCAACTAATGAAAAACTGTTTTTT
D gene: .; V gene: TRBV11-3; J gene: TRBJ2-7; clone size: .; CDR3 protein: CASSLRDTTYEQYF; CDR3 DNA: TGTGCCAGCAGCCTCCGGGACACTACCTACGAGCAGTACTTC
D gene: .; V gene: TRBV7-6; J gene: TRBJ2-7; clone size: .; CDR3 protein: CASSSRGTYEQYF; CDR3 DNA: TGTGCCAGCAGCTCTCGAGGCACCTACGAGCAGTACTTC
D gene: TRBD2; V gene: TRBV9; J gene: TRBJ2-7; clone size: once; CDR3 protein: CASSGGTSGSVYEQYF; CDR3 DNA: TGTGCCAGCAGTGGTGGGACTAGCGGGAGTGTCTACGAGCAGTACTTC
D gene: .; V gene: TRBV6-1; J gene: TRBJ2-7; clone size: .; CDR3 protein: CASSEERVPYEQYF; CDR3 DNA: TGTGCCAGCAGTGAAGAGAGGGTGCCCTACGAGCAGTACTTC
D gene: .; V gene: TRBV27; J gene: TRBJ1-2; clone size: .; CDR3 protein: CASSFRGGAGSYGYTF; CDR3 DNA: TGTGCCAGCAGTTTCCGGGGGGGGGCCGGCTCCTATGGCTACACCTTC
D gene: .; V gene: TRBV4-2; J gene: TRBJ2-7; clone size: .; CDR3 protein: CASSQDVETRVQYF; CDR3 DNA: TGTGCCAGCAGCCAAGATGTAGAGACTAGAGTGCAGTACTTC
D gene: TRBD1; V gene: TRBV27; J gene: TRBJ2-3; clone size: .; CDR3 protein: CASSFLSGQGSTDTQYF; CDR3 DNA: TGTGCCAGCAGTTTCCTCTCGGGACAGGGAAGCACAGATACGCAGTATTTT
D gene: .; V gene: TRBV25-1; J gene: TRBJ1-3; clone size: .; CDR3 protein: CASSEWGRGNTIYF; CDR3 DNA: TGTGCCAGCAGTGAGTGGGGGAGAGGAAACACCATATATTTT
D gene: .; V gene: TRBV7-6; J gene: TRBJ1-4; clone size: .; CDR3 protein: CASSPRTMVGEKLFF; CDR3 DNA: TGTGCCAGCAGCCCTCGGACCATGGTTGGCGAAAAACTGTTTTTT
D gene: TRBD1; V gene: TRBV5-1; J gene: TRBJ2-7; clone size: once; CDR3 protein: CASSARRGRGYEQYF; CDR3 DNA: TGCGCCAGCAGCGCACGCAGGGGGCGCGGGTACGAGCAGTACTTC
D gene: .; V gene: TRBV5-1; J gene: TRBJ2-1; clone size: .; CDR3 protein: CASSLGNRGSYNEQFF; CDR3 DNA: TGCGCCAGCAGCTTGGGGAATCGGGGCTCCTACAATGAGCAGTTCTTC
D gene: .; V gene: TRBV27; J gene: TRBJ1-5; clone size: .; CDR3 protein: CASSYRLNQPQHF; CDR3 DNA: TGTGCCAGCAGTTACCGACTCAATCAGCCCCAGCATTTT
D gene: .; V gene: TRBV5-4; J gene: TRBJ1-6; clone size: .; CDR3 protein: CASSLQGSSPLHF; CDR3 DNA: TGTGCCAGCAGCCTACAGGGAAGTTCACCCCTCCACTTT
D gene: .; V gene: TRBV12-5; J gene: TRBJ1-3; clone size: .; CDR3 protein: CASGPSPGLGNTIYF; CDR3 DNA: TGTGCTAGTGGTCCCAGCCCGGGTCTTGGAAACACCATATATTTT
D gene: .; V gene: TRBV27; J gene: TRBJ2-2; clone size: few; CDR3 protein: CASSFVTANTGELFF; CDR3 DNA: TGTGCCAGCAGTTTCGTAACAGCGAACACCGGGGAGCTGTTTTTT
D gene: .; V gene: TRBV5-6; J gene: TRBJ2-1; clone size: .; CDR3 protein: CASSLRAYNEQFF; CDR3 DNA: TGTGCCAGCAGCTTGAGAGCCTACAATGAGCAGTTCTTC
D gene: .; V gene: TRBV9; J gene: TRBJ1-1; clone size: .; CDR3 protein: CASSASRSRGETEAFF; CDR3 DNA: TGTGCCAGCAGCGCAAGTAGGAGCAGGGGTGAGACTGAAGCTTTCTTT
D gene: .; V gene: TRBV7-3; J gene: TRBJ2-5; clone size: .; CDR3 protein: CASSARDPKYQETQYF; CDR3 DNA: TGTGCCAGCAGCGCCCGGGACCCTAAATACCAAGAGACCCAGTACTTC
D gene: .; V gene: TRBV4-1; J gene: TRBJ2-1; clone size: .; CDR3 protein: CASSQGGIYNNEQFF; CDR3 DNA: TGCGCCAGCAGCCAAGGCGGGATTTATAACAATGAGCAGTTCTTC
D gene: .; V gene: TRBV5-4; J gene: TRBJ1-1; clone size: .; CDR3 protein: CASSLNHEAFF; CDR3 DNA: TGTGCCAGCAGCTTGAACCATGAAGCTTTCTTT
D gene: TRBD1; V gene: TRBV6-6; J gene: TRBJ2-1; clone size: .; CDR3 protein: CASSLVQGAPNEQFF; CDR3 DNA: TGTGCCAGCAGCTTAGTACAGGGGGCTCCCAATGAGCAGTTCTTC
D gene: .; V gene: TRBV19; J gene: TRBJ1-2; clone size: .; CDR3 protein: CASSIPAGADGYTF; CDR3 DNA: TGTGCCAGTAGTATCCCCGCGGGGGCAGATGGCTACACCTTC
D gene: .; V gene: TRBV4-1; J gene: TRBJ2-7; clone size: .; CDR3 protein: CASSDSNREYEQYF; CDR3 DNA: TGCGCCAGCAGCGATTCGAACAGGGAGTACGAGCAGTACTTC
D gene: TRBD1; V gene: TRBV6-5; J gene: TRBJ1-5; clone size: .; CDR3 protein: CASSSSWTGGNQPQHF; CDR3 DNA: TGTGCCAGCAGTTCCTCATGGACAGGGGGCAATCAGCCCCAGCATTTT
D gene: .; V gene: TRBV14; J gene: TRBJ2-1; clone size: .; CDR3 protein: CASSQILNRGPSYNEQFF; CDR3 DNA: TGTGCCAGCAGCCAAATCCTAAACCGCGGGCCCTCCTACAATGAGCAGTTCTTC
D gene: .; V gene: TRBV5-1; J gene: TRBJ1-1; clone size: .; CDR3 protein: CASSLAFAIQGNTEAFF; CDR3 DNA: TGCGCCAGCAGCTTGGCTTTCGCAATACAGGGGAACACTGAAGCTTTCTTT
D gene: TRBD1; V gene: TRBV19; J gene: TRBJ2-1; clone size: .; CDR3 protein: CASSISGTGGNNEQFF; CDR3 DNA: TGTGCCAGTAGTATAAGTGGGACAGGGGGGAACAATGAGCAGTTCTTC